These 7 T cell receptor beta chains came from one sample sequenced in a study of T cell responses to AZD1222 COVID-19 vaccine. The protocol was immunoSEQ multiplex PCR, while the TCRdb copy is restricted to in-frame clones and leaves out a portion. Among about 150,000 clones listed, roughly 91% were seen once. This specimen was peripheral blood, taken 28 days after the second AZD1222 dose. The receptors come from an adult who received the AZD1222 COVID-19 vaccine.

The chain combines TRBV28 with TRBJ2-7, with D unresolved. The germline V and J ends were trimmed by 5 bases and 0 bases, with 8 bases remaining between them. Germline CDR1 reads MDHEN; CDR2 reads SYDVKM. There are 13 residues in the CDR3. The CDR3 bases are TGTGCCAGCAGTCCCCTAGACTCCTACGAGCAGTACTTC. Its translation: CASSPLDSYEQYF.

The V and J genes are TRBV3-1 (or the pseudogene TRBV3-2) and TRBJ1-2; tentatively, D is TRBD1 (6 bases). The V and J ends lost 5 bases and 2 bases respectively, with 12 bases between them. CDR1 and CDR2 (germline): LGHDT, YNNKEL (reference sequence). There are 14 residues in the CDR3. In DNA form, the CDR3 reads TGTGCCAGCAGCAGGGACATACTAAACTATGGCTACACCTTC. Residues: CASSRDILNYGYTF.

V gene TRBV11-3 combines with J gene TRBJ1-1; TRBD1 matches at 12 bases. Germline CDR1 and CDR2: SGHNT and YENEEA. The CDR3 has 15 residues. With V trimmed by 3 bases and J by 12 bases, 11 bases remained unmatched. CDR3 protein: CASSFSGTGGSKTFF. The CDR3 DNA follows: TGTGCCAGCAGCTTCTCCGGGACAGGGGGCTCAAAAACTTTCTTT. Full variable domain (rest looked up from reference TRBV11-3 and TRBJ1-1): EAGVVQSPRYKIIEKKQPVAFWCNPISGHNTLYWYLQNLGQGPELLIRYENEEAVDDSQLPKDRFSAERLKGVDSTLKIQPAELGDSAVYLCASSFSGTGGSKTFFGQGTRLTVV.

DNA for the CDR3: TGTGCCAGCACCACAGGGTCTGGCCTCTCTGGAAACACCATATATTTT. This gives the protein CASTTGSGLSGNTIYF. V gene TRBV5-6 combines with J gene TRBJ1-3; maybe TRBD1 (6 bases). The CDR3 runs 16 residues. V lost 6 bases, J lost 0 bases, and 16 bases lay in between. Germline values: CDR1 SGHDT, CDR2 YYEEEE.

The sample holds one count of this clone. The rearrangement uses TRBV19 and TRBJ2-1; no firm D call. Trimming removed 8 bases from V and 7 bases from J, with 15 bases in between. This CDR3 region has 13 residues. Germline V gene sequence: CDR1 LNHDA, CDR2 SQIVND (reference sequence). CDR3 coding DNA: TGTGCCAGTGGGGTTAGGTCGGAGAATGAGCAGTTCTTC. Protein product: CASGVRSENEQFF.

This clone was seen once. This chain links TRBV18 with TRBJ1-6; the D gene is possibly TRBD1 (5 bases). This CDR3 contains 15 residues. Germline lookup yields CDR1 KGHSH and CDR2 LQKENI. V was trimmed by 2 bases and J by 7 bases, leaving 12 bases between them. The CDR3 coding sequence is TGTGCCAGCTCACCATGGGACGGCTCAAATTCACCCCTCCACTTT. It encodes CASSPWDGSNSPLHF.

This chain uses TRBV7-9 with TRBJ2-7; the D gene is possibly TRBD2 (7 bases). CDR1 is SEHNR and CDR2 is FQNEAQ in the germline V gene (reference sequence). The CDR3 totals 15 residues. The germline V and J ends were trimmed by 3 bases and 3 bases, with 15 bases remaining between them. The CDR3 nucleotides are TGTGCCAGCAGCTTCGGCGGGGGACAAAACTACGAGCAGTACTTC. Protein: CASSFGGGQNYEQYF.